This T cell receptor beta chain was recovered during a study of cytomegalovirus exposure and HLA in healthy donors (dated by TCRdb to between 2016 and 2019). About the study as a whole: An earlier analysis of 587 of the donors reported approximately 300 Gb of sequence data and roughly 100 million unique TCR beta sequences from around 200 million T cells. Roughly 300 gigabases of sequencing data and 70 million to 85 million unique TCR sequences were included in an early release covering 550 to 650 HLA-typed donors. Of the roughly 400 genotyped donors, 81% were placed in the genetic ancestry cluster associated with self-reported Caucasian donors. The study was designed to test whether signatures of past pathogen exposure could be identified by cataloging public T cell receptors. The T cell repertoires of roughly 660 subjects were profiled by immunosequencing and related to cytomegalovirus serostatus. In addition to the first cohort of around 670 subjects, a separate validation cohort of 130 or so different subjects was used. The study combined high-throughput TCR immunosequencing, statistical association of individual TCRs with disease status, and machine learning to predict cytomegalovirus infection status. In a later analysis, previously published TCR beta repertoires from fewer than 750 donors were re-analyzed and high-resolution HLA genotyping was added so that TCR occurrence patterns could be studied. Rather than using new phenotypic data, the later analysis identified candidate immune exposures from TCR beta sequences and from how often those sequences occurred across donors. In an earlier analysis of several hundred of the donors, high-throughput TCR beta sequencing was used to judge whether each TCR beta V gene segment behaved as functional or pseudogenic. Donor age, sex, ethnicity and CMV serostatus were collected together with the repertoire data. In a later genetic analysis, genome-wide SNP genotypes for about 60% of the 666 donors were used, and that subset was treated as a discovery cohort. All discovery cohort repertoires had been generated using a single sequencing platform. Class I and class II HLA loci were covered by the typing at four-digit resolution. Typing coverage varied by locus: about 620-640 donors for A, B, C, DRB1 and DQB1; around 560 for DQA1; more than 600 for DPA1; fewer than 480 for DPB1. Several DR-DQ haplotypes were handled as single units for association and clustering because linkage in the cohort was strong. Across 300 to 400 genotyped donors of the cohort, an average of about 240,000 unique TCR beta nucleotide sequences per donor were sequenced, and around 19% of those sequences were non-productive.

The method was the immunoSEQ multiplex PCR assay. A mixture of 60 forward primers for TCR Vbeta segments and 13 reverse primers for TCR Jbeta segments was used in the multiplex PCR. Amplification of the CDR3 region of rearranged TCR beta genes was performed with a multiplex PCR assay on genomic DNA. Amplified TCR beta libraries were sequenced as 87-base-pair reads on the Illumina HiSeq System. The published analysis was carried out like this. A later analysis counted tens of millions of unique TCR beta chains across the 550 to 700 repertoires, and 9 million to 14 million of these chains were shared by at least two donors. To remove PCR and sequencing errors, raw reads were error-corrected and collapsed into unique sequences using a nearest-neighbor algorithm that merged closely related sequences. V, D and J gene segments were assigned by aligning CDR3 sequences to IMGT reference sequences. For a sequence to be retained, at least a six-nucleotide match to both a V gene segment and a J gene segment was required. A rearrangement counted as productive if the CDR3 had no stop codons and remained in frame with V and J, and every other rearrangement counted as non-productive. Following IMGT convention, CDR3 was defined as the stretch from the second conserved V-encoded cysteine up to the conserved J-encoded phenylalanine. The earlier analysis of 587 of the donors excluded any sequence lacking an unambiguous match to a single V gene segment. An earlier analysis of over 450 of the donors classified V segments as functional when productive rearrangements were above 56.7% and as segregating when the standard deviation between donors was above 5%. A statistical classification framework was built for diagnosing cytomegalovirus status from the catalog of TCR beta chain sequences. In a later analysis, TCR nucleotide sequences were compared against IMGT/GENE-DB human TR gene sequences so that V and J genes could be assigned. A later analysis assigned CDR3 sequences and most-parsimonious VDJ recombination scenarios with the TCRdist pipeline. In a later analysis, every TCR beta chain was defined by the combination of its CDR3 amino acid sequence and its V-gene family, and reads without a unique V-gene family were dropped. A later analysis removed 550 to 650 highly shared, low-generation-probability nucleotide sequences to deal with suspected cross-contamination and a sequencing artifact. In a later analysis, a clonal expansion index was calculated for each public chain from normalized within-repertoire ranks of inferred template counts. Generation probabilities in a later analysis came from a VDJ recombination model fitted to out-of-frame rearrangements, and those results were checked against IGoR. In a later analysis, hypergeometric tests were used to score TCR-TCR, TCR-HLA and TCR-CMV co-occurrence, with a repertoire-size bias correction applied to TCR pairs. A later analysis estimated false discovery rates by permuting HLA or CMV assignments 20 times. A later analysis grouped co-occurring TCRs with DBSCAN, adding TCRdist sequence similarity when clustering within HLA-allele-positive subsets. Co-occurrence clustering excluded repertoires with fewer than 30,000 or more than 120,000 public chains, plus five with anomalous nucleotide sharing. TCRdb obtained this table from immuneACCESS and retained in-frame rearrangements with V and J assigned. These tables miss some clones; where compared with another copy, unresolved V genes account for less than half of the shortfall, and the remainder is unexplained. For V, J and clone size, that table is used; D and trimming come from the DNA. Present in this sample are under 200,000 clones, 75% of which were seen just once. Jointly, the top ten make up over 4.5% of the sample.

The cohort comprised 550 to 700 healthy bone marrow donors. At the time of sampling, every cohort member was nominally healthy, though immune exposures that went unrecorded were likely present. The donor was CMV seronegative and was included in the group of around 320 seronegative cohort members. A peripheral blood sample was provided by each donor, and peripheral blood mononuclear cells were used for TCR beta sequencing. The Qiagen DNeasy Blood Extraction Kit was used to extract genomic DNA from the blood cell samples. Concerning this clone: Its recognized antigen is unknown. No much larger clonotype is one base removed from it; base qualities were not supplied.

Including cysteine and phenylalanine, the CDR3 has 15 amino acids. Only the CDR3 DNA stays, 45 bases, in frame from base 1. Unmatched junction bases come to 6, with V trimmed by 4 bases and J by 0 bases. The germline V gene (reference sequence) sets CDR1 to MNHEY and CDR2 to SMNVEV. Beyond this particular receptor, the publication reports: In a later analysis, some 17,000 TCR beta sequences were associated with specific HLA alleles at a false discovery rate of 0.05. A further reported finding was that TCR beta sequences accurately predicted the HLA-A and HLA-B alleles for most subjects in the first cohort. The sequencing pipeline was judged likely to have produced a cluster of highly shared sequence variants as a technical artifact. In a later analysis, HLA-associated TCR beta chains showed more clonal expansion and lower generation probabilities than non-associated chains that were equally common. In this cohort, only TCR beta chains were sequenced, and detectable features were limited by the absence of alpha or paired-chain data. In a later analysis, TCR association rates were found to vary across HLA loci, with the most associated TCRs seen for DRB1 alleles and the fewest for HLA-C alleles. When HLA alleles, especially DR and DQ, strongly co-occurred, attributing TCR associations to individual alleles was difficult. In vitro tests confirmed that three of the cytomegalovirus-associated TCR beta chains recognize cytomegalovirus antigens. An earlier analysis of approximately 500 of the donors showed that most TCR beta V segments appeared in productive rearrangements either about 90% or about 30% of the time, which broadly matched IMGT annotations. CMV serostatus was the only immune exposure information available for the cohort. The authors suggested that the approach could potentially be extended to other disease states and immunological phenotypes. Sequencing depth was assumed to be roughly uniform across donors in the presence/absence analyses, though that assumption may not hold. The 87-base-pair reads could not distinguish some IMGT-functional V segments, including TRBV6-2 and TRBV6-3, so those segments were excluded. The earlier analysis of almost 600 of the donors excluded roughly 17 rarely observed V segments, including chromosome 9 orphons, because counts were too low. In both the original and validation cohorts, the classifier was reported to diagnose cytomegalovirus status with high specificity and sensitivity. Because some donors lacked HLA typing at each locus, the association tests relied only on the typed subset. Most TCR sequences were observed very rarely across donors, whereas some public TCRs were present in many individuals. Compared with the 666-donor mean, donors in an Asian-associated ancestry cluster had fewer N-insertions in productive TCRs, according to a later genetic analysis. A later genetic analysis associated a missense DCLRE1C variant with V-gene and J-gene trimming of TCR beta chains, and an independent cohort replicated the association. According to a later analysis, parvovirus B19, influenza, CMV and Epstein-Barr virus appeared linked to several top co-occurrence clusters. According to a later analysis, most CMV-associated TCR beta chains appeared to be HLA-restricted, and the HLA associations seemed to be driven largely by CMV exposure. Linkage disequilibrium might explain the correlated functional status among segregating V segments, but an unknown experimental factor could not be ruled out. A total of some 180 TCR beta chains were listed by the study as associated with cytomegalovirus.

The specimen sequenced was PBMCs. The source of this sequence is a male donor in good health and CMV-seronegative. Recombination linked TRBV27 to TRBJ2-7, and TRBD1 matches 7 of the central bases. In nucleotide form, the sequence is TGTGCCAGCAGTTATTGGGACAGCAGCTCCTACGAGCAGTACTTC. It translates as CASSYWDSSSYEQYF.